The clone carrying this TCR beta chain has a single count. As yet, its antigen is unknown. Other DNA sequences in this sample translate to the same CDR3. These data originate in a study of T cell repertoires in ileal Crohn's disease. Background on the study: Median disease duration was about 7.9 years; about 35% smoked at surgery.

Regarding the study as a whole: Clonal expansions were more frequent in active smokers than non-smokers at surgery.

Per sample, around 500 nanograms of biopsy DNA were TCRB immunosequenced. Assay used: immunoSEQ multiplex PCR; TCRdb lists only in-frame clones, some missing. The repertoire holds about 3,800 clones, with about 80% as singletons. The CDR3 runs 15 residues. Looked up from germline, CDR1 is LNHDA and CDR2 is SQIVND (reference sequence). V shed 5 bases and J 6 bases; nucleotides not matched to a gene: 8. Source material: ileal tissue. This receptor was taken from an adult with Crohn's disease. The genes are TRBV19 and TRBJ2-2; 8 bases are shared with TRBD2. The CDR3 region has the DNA TGTGCCAGTAGTCCTGGGACTAGAGGTCCCGGGGAGCTGTTTTTT. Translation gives CASSPGTRGPGELFF.